This TCR beta chain comes out of a study of CD8 T cells in ankylosing spondylitis (dated by TCRdb to about 2017). Regarding the complete study: The study set out to find disease-linked TCR variants by profiling T cell receptor beta repertoires in ankylosing spondylitis patients and healthy donors. In total, the full study cohort was made up of roughly 110 healthy donors and 25 to 30 ankylosing spondylitis patients. Samples of peripheral blood were taken, and for ankylosing spondylitis patients, synovial fluid was collected as well. On the study overall, not on this receptor specifically: Significant enrichment of the disease-linked clones was reported in matched synovial fluid samples from ankylosing spondylitis patients. Some motif variants were previously reported in synovial fluid and blood of reactive arthritis patients, suggesting common disease-initiation mechanisms. Blood from ankylosing spondylitis patients appeared to be characterized by a TCR beta motif made up of under 10 highly homologous amino acid variants. The disease-linked clones had a CD8+ phenotype and were found at relatively low frequencies in peripheral blood.

This clonotype was picked up many times. Its antigen is not yet known. The sample holds no much larger clone one base away, and base qualities are not on file. TCRdb shows the sequencer as Illumina HiSeq 2500. TCR beta libraries were prepared by quantitative 5'-RACE with molecular barcodes. In the source study's methods: A new computational method based on a probabilistic model of VDJ rearrangement was used to identify disease-linked TCR variants. TCRdb reran the public reads through fastp at Q25 and MiXCR, keeping productive beta chains. Duplicate CDR3 protein sequences are folded into a single record with the most common DNA and genes. TCRdb, not the original authors, processed these V and J calls. Across this sample there are approximately 500,000 distinct CDR3 sequences, with roughly 13% seen only once. The ten biggest clones cover nearly 7% of the sample. V is pared back by 5 bases and J by 2 bases, with 9 bases lying between the germline termini. Its CDR3 holds 14 amino acids, cysteine through phenylalanine. Here the CDR3 DNA is all that survives: 42 bases in frame from base 1. Per the germline V gene, SGHVS is the CDR1 and FQNEAQ is the CDR2.

The receptor was isolated from a male donor with ankylosing spondylitis. The sample taken for sequencing was blood, either unsorted or a sorted T cell fraction (not recorded which). The receptor chain draws on TRBV7-8 and TRBJ1-4; the D gene lacks a confident call. The CDR3 here reads CASSTSSTNEKLFF. The DNA reads as follows: TGTGCCAGCAGCACCAGCTCGACTAATGAAAAACTGTTTTTT. This CDR3, with the reference TRBV7-8 and TRBJ1-4 proteins standing in past its ends, gives the full variable domain GAGVSQSPRYKVAKRGQDVALRCDPISGHVSLFWYQQALGQGPEFLTYFQNEAQLDKSGLPSDRFFAERPEGSVSTLKIQRTQQEDSAVYLCASSTSSTNEKLFFGSGTQLSVL.